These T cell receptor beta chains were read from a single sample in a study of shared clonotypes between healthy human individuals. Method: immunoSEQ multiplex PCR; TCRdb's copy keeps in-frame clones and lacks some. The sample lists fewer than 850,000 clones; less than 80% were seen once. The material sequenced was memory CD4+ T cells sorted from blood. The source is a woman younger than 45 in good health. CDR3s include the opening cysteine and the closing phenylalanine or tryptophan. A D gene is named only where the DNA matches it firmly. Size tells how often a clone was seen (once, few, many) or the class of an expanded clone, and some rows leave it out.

CASSFSNFGNTIYF | TGTGCCAGCAGCTTTAGCAATTTTGGAAACACCATATATTTT | TRBJ1-3 | - | - | TRBV11-2
CASSVRDRGANEQYF | TGTGCCAGCAGCGTCCGGGACAGGGGTGCAAACGAGCAGTACTTC | TRBJ2-7 | TRBD1 | few | TRBV7-9
CASSGDPKNIQYF | TGTGCCAGTAGCGGGGACCCCAAAAACATTCAGTACTTC | TRBJ2-4 | - | - | TRBV19
CASSLASGREETQYF | TGCGCCAGCAGCTTGGCCAGCGGGAGGGAAGAGACCCAGTACTTC | TRBJ2-5 | TRBD2 | once | TRBV5-1
CATAGAGNIQYF | TGTGCCACCGCCGGCGCGGGAAACATTCAGTACTTC | TRBJ2-4 | - | - | TRBV19
CASSQLEETSGSGYTF | TGTGCCAGCTCACAACTGGAGGAGACAAGCGGTTCTGGCTACACCTTC | TRBJ1-2 | - | - | TRBV18
CASSLQVRADTQYF | TGTGCCAGCAGTTTACAAGTTAGGGCAGATACGCAGTATTTT | TRBJ2-3 | - | - | TRBV28
CASSYEVTAYEQYF | TGTGCCAGCAGTTACGAGGTAACGGCCTACGAGCAGTACTTC | TRBJ2-7 | - | - | TRBV6-5
CASNQQGGGTEAFF | TGTGCCAGCAACCAACAGGGGGGAGGCACTGAAGCTTTCTTT | TRBJ1-1 | TRBD1 | - | TRBV2
CASSDSGGSDEQYF | TGTGCCAGCAGTGATTCTGGCGGGAGTGACGAGCAGTACTTC | TRBJ2-7 | TRBD2 | - | TRBV2
CSGRVYNEQYF | TGCAGCGGAAGGGTTTACAACGAGCAGTACTTC | TRBJ2-7 | - | - | TRBV29-1
CAWSTGANTEAFF | TGTGCCTGGAGTACCGGGGCTAACACTGAAGCTTTCTTT | TRBJ1-1 | - | - | TRBV30
CASSIETYGNSYEQYF | TGTGCCAGTAGTATCGAAACGTACGGAAACTCCTACGAGCAGTACTTC | TRBJ2-7 | - | - | TRBV19
CASTLAWVGTEAFF | TGTGCCAGCACTTTAGCCTGGGTTGGGACTGAAGCTTTCTTT | TRBJ1-1 | - | - | TRBV28
CASSLYGSRNEQYF | TGTGCCAGCAGTTTATATGGCTCGAGAAACGAGCAGTACTTC | TRBJ2-7 | - | - | TRBV28
CASRKGTSSGNTIYF | TGTGCCAGCAGGAAGGGGACAAGCTCTGGAAACACCATATATTTT | TRBJ1-3 | - | - | TRBV2
CSYQELAYHEQYF | TGCAGCTACCAGGAACTAGCATACCACGAGCAGTACTTC | TRBJ2-7 | - | once | TRBV29-1